These T cell receptor beta chains were read from a single sample in a study of shared clonotypes between healthy human individuals. The repertoire was sequenced with immunoSEQ multiplex PCR; TCRdb's copy has only in-frame clones and lacks some. The sample holds some 2,000,000 clones, around 95% seen once. The sequenced material came from naive CD4+ T cells sorted from blood. Every receptor here comes from a man between 18 and 35 years old in good health. Both conserved end residues are part of each CDR3. A D gene is named only where the DNA matches it firmly.

DNA,CDR3,J,V,D
TGTGCCAGCAGCTTAGGGCAGTCAGGTGCTATCTATGGCTACACCTTC,CASSLGQSGAIYGYTF,TRBJ1-2,TRBV7-6,.
TGTGCCAGCAGCCCGACAGGGTCCTCCTACGAGCAGTACTTC,CASSPTGSSYEQYF,TRBJ2-7,TRBV7-2,TRBD1
TGTGCCAGCAGTGAAGGGGGGTCCTATGGCTACACCTTC,CASSEGGSYGYTF,TRBJ1-2,TRBV2,.
TGTGCCAGCTCACCTATACTAGATAGTAGCTACGAGCAGTACTTC,CASSPILDSSYEQYF,TRBJ2-7,TRBV18,.
TGTGCCAGCAGTTTATCTGGACGAGGGACTGAAGCTTTCTTT,CASSLSGRGTEAFF,TRBJ1-1,TRBV28,.
TGTGCCAGCGGGAGGGACGGGTCAGCCTATAATTCACCCCTCCACTTT,CASGRDGSAYNSPLHF,TRBJ1-6,TRBV5-4,.
TGTGCCAGCTCGGTTGGTAGGGGAAATCAGCCCCAGCATTTT,CASSVGRGNQPQHF,TRBJ1-5,TRBV18,.
TGCGCCAGCAGCTTGGCCGGAGGGGTCGGCTACACCTTC,CASSLAGGVGYTF,TRBJ1-2,TRBV5-1,.
TGTGCCAGCAGGGGTACTAGCGGGAGGCCCGGGGAGCTGTTTTTT,CASRGTSGRPGELFF,TRBJ2-2,TRBV6-5,TRBD2
TGTGCCAGCAGTGAAGCGCTCAGGGGGGATGGCTACACCTTC,CASSEALRGDGYTF,TRBJ1-2,TRBV6-1,TRBD1
TGCGCCAGCAGCCAAACGACAGGGGGGCCCTCTGGGGCCAACGTCCTGACTTTC,CASSQTTGGPSGANVLTF,TRBJ2-6,TRBV4-1,TRBD1
TGTGCCAGCAGTTCCCCGACAGGGATCCTTCAAGAGACCCAGTACTTC,CASSSPTGILQETQYF,TRBJ2-5,TRBV28,TRBD1
TGTGCCTGGAGTGTACGAAGGGACTCTGGGGCCAACGTCCTGACTTTC,CAWSVRRDSGANVLTF,TRBJ2-6,TRBV30,.
TGTGCCAGCAGCTTAACTGGGGGCAGTGGAAAACTGTTTTTT,CASSLTGGSGKLFF,TRBJ1-4,TRBV7-2,.
TGTGCTAGCAGCTTAATCTGGAGCAGTCCTAACTATGGCTACACCTTC,CASSLIWSSPNYGYTF,TRBJ1-2,TRBV7-7,.